Listed below are T cell receptor beta chains from one sample, sequenced in a study of CDR3 diversity in severe acne. TCRdb processed the PCR reads anew with MiXCR; each CDR3 protein has one entry. Among tens of thousands of distinct CDR3 sequences listed, roughly 51% were seen once. Sequenced: blood. The receptors come from a male donor in good health, without acne. The CDR3 runs from the conserved cysteine through the conserved F or W. The D gene is left open where the match is weak. A row's size may be missing; if present it is once, few, many or a size class.

clone_size d_call j_call v_call cdr3_nt cdr3_aa
many . TRBJ1-1 TRBV5-8 TGTGCCAGCAGACAGGGTCCGGACACTGAAGCTTTCTTT CASRQGPDTEAFF
. TRBD1 TRBJ1-2 TRBV20-1 TGCAGTTCTAGGACAGGGGGAGGCTACACCTTC CSSRTGGGYTF
many . TRBJ1-6 TRBV25-1 TGTGCCAGCAGTGAATATGATAATTCACCCCTCCACTTT CASSEYDNSPLHF
few . TRBJ1-5 TRBV19 TGTGCCACCTTCAGGAGAGGGAGCAATCAGCCCCAGCATTTT CATFRRGSNQPQHF
many . TRBJ1-1 TRBV10-2 TGCGCCAGCAGTGAGTCCCACGGCACTGAAGCTTTCTTT CASSESHGTEAFF
many . TRBJ2-7 TRBV12-3/TRBV12-4 TGTGCCAGCACCCTGGGACTGACTCTCGAGCAGTACTTC CASTLGLTLEQYF
. TRBD1 TRBJ1-1 TRBV12-3/TRBV12-4 TGTGCCAGCAGTTTAGGGCAGGGGGTGAGCGGCACTGAAGCTTTCTTT CASSLGQGVSGTEAFF
. . TRBJ2-7 TRBV12-3/TRBV12-4 TGTGCCAGCAGTTTAGCCAGGGCGGGCACCGGGGAGCTGTACTTC CASSLARAGTGELYF
. TRBD2 TRBJ2-1 TRBV20-1 TGCAGTGCTTCCGCCGGGACTAGCGGGAGGACCTCCCCGTTCTTC CSASAGTSGRTSPFF
few TRBD2 TRBJ2-7 TRBV11-1 TGTGCCAGCAGCTCGGGACTATCCGCCTACGAGCAGTACTTC CASSSGLSAYEQYF
. TRBD1 TRBJ1-5 TRBV3-1 TGTGCCAGCAGCCAAGAAGGGTCGGGACAGAATCAGCCCCAGCATTTT CASSQEGSGQNQPQHF
few TRBD1 TRBJ1-1 TRBV29-1 TGCAGCGGCCACAGGGGTACTGAAGCTTTCTTT CSGHRGTEAFF
. TRBD2 TRBJ2-2 TRBV20-1 TGCAGTGCTAGTGTTGGGGGGGACACCGGGGAGCTGTTTTTT CSASVGGDTGELFF
few . TRBJ1-6 TRBV20-1 TGCAGTGCCCTCCCGAGGGGGGAGGATAGCTCACCCCTCCACTTT CSALPRGEDSSPLHF
. . TRBJ1-1 TRBV5-4 TGTGCCAGCAGCTCCGGGGTACCGGAGAACACTGAAGCTTTCTTT CASSSGVPENTEAFF
. TRBD2 TRBJ2-7 TRBV12-3/TRBV12-4 TGTGCCACGCAACCCCAGGTTCCGGGACTAGCGGGATATTCCTACGAGCAGTACTTC CATQPQVPGLAGYSYEQYF
. TRBD1 TRBJ1-2 TRBV20-1 TGCAGTGCTAGGACCTCTACAGGGGACTATGGCTACACCTTC CSARTSTGDYGYTF
. TRBD1 TRBJ2-7 TRBV7-6 TGTGCCAGCAGCTTAGGGGACAGGGGGCTCTCCTACGAGCAGTACTTC CASSLGDRGLSYEQYF
many TRBD1 TRBJ1-1 TRBV6-5 TGTGCCAGCATTAACAGGGGGGAGGCTTTCTTT CASINRGEAFF
few TRBD1 TRBJ1-6 TRBV20-1 TGCAGTGCCGGGGACAGGGTAGGGTCACCCCTCCACTTT CSAGDRVGSPLHF
many . TRBJ1-3 TRBV7-6 TGTGCCAGCAGCTTAACCCAGGGATCTGGAAACACCATATATTTT CASSLTQGSGNTIYF
few . TRBJ2-7 TRBV29-1 TGCAGCGTTGAAGTGCCCGGGACATACTCCTACGAGCAGTACTTC CSVEVPGTYSYEQYF
. TRBD1 TRBJ1-4 TRBV7-3 TGTGCCAGCAGCTTAGGACAGGGGGAAAAACTGTTTTTT CASSLGQGEKLFF
once . TRBJ1-4 TRBV7-9 TGTGCCAGCAGCCAGGACGTAGAAAAACTGTTTTTT CASSQDVEKLFF
. . TRBJ1-4 TRBV20-1 TGCAGTGCCAATGGGCCCCTTGGAAAACTGTTTTTT CSANGPLGKLFF
many TRBD1 TRBJ1-2 TRBV28 TGTGCCAGCAGTTTATGGGACAGGGGATATGGCTACACCTTC CASSLWDRGYGYTF
. TRBD2 TRBJ2-5 TRBV7-2 TGTGCCAGCAGCCTCACGGGACTAGCGGGGCAAGAGACCCAGTACTTC CASSLTGLAGQETQYF
once . TRBJ2-1 TRBV5-1 TGCGCCAGCAGCGTGTGGGTCGGGAGTACCTACGATGAGCAGTTCTTC CASSVWVGSTYDEQFF
. . TRBJ2-7 TRBV7-9 TGTGCCAGCAGCGTTGAGTACGGCCCCTACGAGCAGTACTTC CASSVEYGPYEQYF
. . TRBJ1-1 TRBV24-1 TGTGCCACCAGTGATCATCAGGTGGCAGCTTTCTTT CATSDHQVAAFF
. TRBD2 TRBJ2-1 TRBV24-1 TGTGCCACCAGTGACCCAGGACTAGCGGGAGAATTTGTGTATGAGCAGTTCTTC CATSDPGLAGEFVYEQFF
. . TRBJ2-7 TRBV7-3 TGTGCCAGCAGCGAGGGCCCCTACGAGCAGTACTTC CASSEGPYEQYF
. . TRBJ1-2 TRBV10-3 TGTGCCATCGGAGGGGATAGGGGCTACACCTTC CAIGGDRGYTF
. TRBD1 TRBJ2-7 TRBV15 TGTGCCACCAGGAGGGGGACAGGTCCCTACGAGCAGTACTTC CATRRGTGPYEQYF
. TRBD1 TRBJ2-1 TRBV24-1 TGTGCCACCGGATCGTTAGACAGGGGCTACAATGAGCAGTTCTTC CATGSLDRGYNEQFF
. TRBD1 TRBJ1-2 TRBV5-1 TGCGCCAGCAGCTGGACAGGGAAACACTCTGGAAACACCTTC CASSWTGKHSGNTF
few TRBD1 TRBJ1-5 TRBV4-1 TGCGCCAGCAGCGACGGACAGGGGGCGGGGCAGCCCCAGCATTTT CASSDGQGAGQPQHF
once TRBD1 TRBJ2-3 TRBV7-9 TGTGCCAGCAGCTTAGGGGGGACAGGTAGCACAGATACGCAGTATTTT CASSLGGTGSTDTQYF
many . TRBJ1-1 TRBV6-1 TGTGCCAGCAGTGAAGAAACGGGGGGAGGCGGCACTGAAGCTTTCTTT CASSEETGGGGTEAFF
. TRBD2 TRBJ2-7 TRBV5-5 TGTGCCAGCAGCCCGGCCGGACTAGCAATCCTTTACGAGCAGTACTTC CASSPAGLAILYEQYF
many . TRBJ2-3 TRBV4-1 TGCGCCAGCAGCCAAGGGGTTCCGGGGACAGATACGCAGTATTTT CASSQGVPGTDTQYF
once TRBD2 TRBJ2-7 TRBV20-1 TGCAGTGCTGGACTAGCGGGAGGGTTAGACGAGCAGTACTTC CSAGLAGGLDEQYF
medium-sized . TRBJ1-2 TRBV20-1 TGCAGTGCTAGGGCTGACAGTGGGGGCTACACCTTC CSARADSGGYTF
. TRBD2 TRBJ2-7 TRBV11-3 TGTGCCAGCAGCTCCCGGACCTTAGCGGGAGACGAGCAGTACTTC CASSSRTLAGDEQYF
. . TRBJ2-7 TRBV5-1 TGCGCCAGCAGGGATGGAGGGGGGTCGTACGAGCAGTACTTC CASRDGGGSYEQYF
. TRBD1 TRBJ2-5 TRBV25-1 TGTGCCACCGAGAACAGACAGGGGGCGAGGGAGACCCAGTACTTC CATENRQGARETQYF
many TRBD2 TRBJ2-7 TRBV6-6 TGTGCCAGCATCGCGGGGGACTCCTACGAGCAGTACTTC CASIAGDSYEQYF
. TRBD2 TRBJ2-5 TRBV10-1 TGCGCCAGCAGACTTAGCGGGGGGGGTGGGGAGACCCAGTACTTC CASRLSGGGGETQYF
. . TRBJ2-1 TRBV2 TGTGCCAGCAGCGTAGCCACAGGAAGCTCCTACAATGAGCAGTTCTTC CASSVATGSSYNEQFF
once TRBD1 TRBJ1-5 TRBV5-1 TGCGCCAGCAGCCCCACCTCGACAGGGTTCAGGCAGCCCCAGCATTTT CASSPTSTGFRQPQHF
few . TRBJ1-2 TRBV2 TGTGCCAGCACCATACAGGGTGGGAATAGGGATGGCTACACCTTC CASTIQGGNRDGYTF
few . TRBJ1-1 TRBV2 TGTGCCAGCAGTGAAAAGATGGGCCGTACTGAAGCTTTCTTT CASSEKMGRTEAFF
many . TRBJ2-7 TRBV2 TGTGCCAGCAGTGGAAGTGCGGGGGAGCAGTACTTC CASSGSAGEQYF
. . TRBJ2-2 TRBV25-1 TGTGCCAGCAGTGAATTGGGGGGGGCCAACACCGGGGAGCTGTTTTTT CASSELGGANTGELFF
many TRBD1 TRBJ2-7 TRBV6-5 TGTGCCAGCAGTTACGGAGAGGACAGGGCCCACGAGCAGTACTTC CASSYGEDRAHEQYF
. TRBD2 TRBJ2-7 TRBV20-1 TGCAGTGCTAGGGGACTAGCGGGGACTCGCAACGAGCAGTACTTC CSARGLAGTRNEQYF
few . TRBJ1-2 TRBV10-3 TGTGCCAGCAGTTTTGGCCGGCGGACCAACTATGGCTACACCTTC CASSFGRRTNYGYTF
. TRBD1 TRBJ1-6 TRBV7-9 TGTGCCAGCGCCCGGGACAGGGATAATTCGCCCCTCCACTTT CASARDRDNSPLHF
. . TRBJ1-1 TRBV11-1 TGTGCCAGCAGCTTTAAGGACACTGAAGCTTTCTTT CASSFKDTEAFF